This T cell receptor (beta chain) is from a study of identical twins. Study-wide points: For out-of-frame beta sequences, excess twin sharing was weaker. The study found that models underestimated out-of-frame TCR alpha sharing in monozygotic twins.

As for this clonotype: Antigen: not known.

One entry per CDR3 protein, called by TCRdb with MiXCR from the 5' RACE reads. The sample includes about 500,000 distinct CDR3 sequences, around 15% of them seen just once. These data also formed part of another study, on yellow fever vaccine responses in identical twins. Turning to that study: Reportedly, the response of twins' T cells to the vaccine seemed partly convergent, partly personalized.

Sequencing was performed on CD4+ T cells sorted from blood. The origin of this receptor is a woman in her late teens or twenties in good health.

Here the CDR3 reads CASSSPERVHYEQYF. CDR3 bases: TGTGCCAGCAGCTCTCCAGAGCGCGTTCACTACGAGCAGTACTTC. The chain links TRBV7-9 to TRBJ2-7; D call uncertain. This CDR3 has 15 amino acids. Trimming removed 4 bases at V and 3 bases at J, with 16 bases between. CDR1 and CDR2 (germline): SEHNR, FQNEAQ (reference sequence).